This record looks at one T cell receptor (beta chain) sequence and its context. This entry comes from a study of blood T cell repertoires in COVID-19. Study-level background: Specimens from acute and convalescent COVID-19 originated in the United States, Italy and Spain. From T cells, B-cell-depleted T cells, or PBMCs came the material, which was cDNA or gDNA.

Original handling: Amplification from reference gene primers served as the basis for estimated nucleated cell counts. This table comes from immunoSEQ multiplex PCR, and its TCRdb copy is limited to in-frame clones, with some not included. V and J calls and clone size come straight from that table; D and trimming were deduced from the DNA. The sample contains approximately 240,000 clones, 80% to 85% of which appear only once. The CDR3 is made up of 12 amino acids. V gave up 7 bases and J gave up 5 bases, with 11 bases separating them. CDR1 and CDR2 (germline): MDHEN, SYDVKM. The chain links TRBV28 to TRBJ2-5, with D perhaps TRBD2 (6 bases). Sequencing input: peripheral blood. This receptor was taken from a woman in her twenties or thirties who had recovered from COVID-19. The CDR3: CASKLAGETQYF. CDR3 DNA sequence: TGTGCCAGCAAATTGGCGGGGGAGACCCAGTACTTC.